This T cell receptor beta chain was found in a study of long-term antiretroviral therapy in people with HIV. Run at survey level, the immunoSEQ assay was version v3.0. Sequencing efforts were directed toward about 35,000-50,000 T-cell genomes per sample. Sequencing used immunoSEQ multiplex PCR; TCRdb keeps in-frame clones, though not all of them. The table shows around 35,000 clones, with over 70% occurring only once. Unmatched junction bases numbered 8, after V lost 5 bases and J lost 4 bases. Germline assignment: CDR1 SNHLY and CDR2 FYNNEI. The CDR3 is made up of 14 amino acids. The source was unsorted PBMCs, collected 3.1 years after starting antiretroviral therapy. The chain is built from TRBV2 and TRBJ2-7; the match to TRBD1 covers 7 bases. The receptor was isolated from a woman aged 45 to 65 with HIV. The CDR3 loop is CASSWSGGVYEQYV. The DNA of the CDR3 is TGTGCCAGCAGTTGGTCAGGGGGTGTGTACGAGCAGTACGTC.